This T cell receptor (beta chain) comes out of a study of OX40 agonist ivuxolimab in advanced cancers. About the study: Ivuxolimab is an agonistic anti-OX40 (CD134) antibody, and patients were treated with it. Aged about 23 to 80 with a mean of around 60 years, they were around 79% male. Study results and limitations: CD8+ T cells showed, on average, more clonal expansion than CD4+ cells.

At cycle 4 day 1, cycle 7 day 1, and baseline, blood was sampled. A few counts support this clone. The target antigen is unknown. The assay was immunoSEQ multiplex PCR, and TCRdb's table has in-frame clones only and misses some. The sample records 60,000 to 70,000 clones, about 90% being singletons. Looked up from germline, CDR1 is SEHNR and CDR2 is FQNEAQ (reference sequence). Trimming pared 0 bases from V and 2 bases from J, leaving 7 bases between. The CDR3 sequence is 15 residues long. This receptor was obtained from an adult with an advanced solid tumor such as melanoma, head and neck, liver or kidney cancer. The V call is TRBV7-9, the J call TRBJ2-2, with unresolved D. The source material was CD4+ or CD8+ T cells sorted from blood, sampled in a trial of the OX40 agonist ivuxolimab. This CDR3 reads CASSLAVGNTGELFF. The CDR3 DNA sequence: TGTGCCAGCAGCTTAGCGGTCGGTAACACCGGGGAGCTGTTTTTT.